This T cell receptor beta chain was recorded in a study of T cell responses to AZD1222 COVID-19 vaccine. Findings and limits, study-wide: With dominance at 160-218 and 743-854, vaccine-associated CD4 TCRs spanned spike. Reports say nearly half of spike-specific TCRs go after unmutated variant regions. Clonal diversity may have been underestimated, and the donors were mostly white British, with more females than males. Only five or six individuals given AZD1222 were seropositive at baseline.

Sequencing used immunoSEQ multiplex PCR; TCRdb keeps in-frame clones, though not all of them. The sample has under 90,000 clones, about 80% seen once. As concerns this clone: Its antigen is unidentified.

Sequenced here: peripheral blood, sampled 28 days after the second AZD1222 dose. This TCR derives from an adult who received the AZD1222 COVID-19 vaccine.

The CDR3 DNA reads as TGTGCCAGCAGCCTGGGACTAGCGGGTGTTTACGAGCAGTACTTC. Protein: CASSLGLAGVYEQYF. The chain recombines TRBV5-5 with TRBJ2-7; 12 bases match TRBD2. Germline values: CDR1 SGHKS, CDR2 YYEKEE (reference sequence). J lost 4 bases, V lost 4 bases, and 6 bases had no gene match. There are 15 residues in the CDR3.